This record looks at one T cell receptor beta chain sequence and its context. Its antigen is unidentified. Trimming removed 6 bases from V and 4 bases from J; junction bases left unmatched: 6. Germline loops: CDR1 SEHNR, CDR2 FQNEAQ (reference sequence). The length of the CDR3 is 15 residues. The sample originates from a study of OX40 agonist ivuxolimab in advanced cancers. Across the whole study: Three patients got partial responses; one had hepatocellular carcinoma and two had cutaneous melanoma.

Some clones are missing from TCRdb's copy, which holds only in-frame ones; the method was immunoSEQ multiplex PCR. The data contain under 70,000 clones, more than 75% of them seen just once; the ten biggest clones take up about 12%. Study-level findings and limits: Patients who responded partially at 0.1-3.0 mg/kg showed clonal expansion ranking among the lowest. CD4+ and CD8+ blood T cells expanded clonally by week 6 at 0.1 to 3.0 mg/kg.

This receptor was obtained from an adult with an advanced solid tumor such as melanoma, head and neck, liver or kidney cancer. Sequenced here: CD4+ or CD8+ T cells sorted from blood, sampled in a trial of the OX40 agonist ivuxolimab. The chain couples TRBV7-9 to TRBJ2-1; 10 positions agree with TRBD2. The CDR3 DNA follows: TGTGCCAGCAGATTGACTAGCGGGCTTTACAATGAGCAGTTCTTC. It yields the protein CASRLTSGLYNEQFF. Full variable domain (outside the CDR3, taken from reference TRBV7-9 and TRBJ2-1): DTGVSQNPRHKITKRGQNVTFRCDPISEHNRLYWYRQTLGQGPEFLTYFQNEAQLEKSRLLSDRFSAERPKGSFSTLEIQRTEQGDSAMYLCASRLTSGLYNEQFFGPGTRLTVL.